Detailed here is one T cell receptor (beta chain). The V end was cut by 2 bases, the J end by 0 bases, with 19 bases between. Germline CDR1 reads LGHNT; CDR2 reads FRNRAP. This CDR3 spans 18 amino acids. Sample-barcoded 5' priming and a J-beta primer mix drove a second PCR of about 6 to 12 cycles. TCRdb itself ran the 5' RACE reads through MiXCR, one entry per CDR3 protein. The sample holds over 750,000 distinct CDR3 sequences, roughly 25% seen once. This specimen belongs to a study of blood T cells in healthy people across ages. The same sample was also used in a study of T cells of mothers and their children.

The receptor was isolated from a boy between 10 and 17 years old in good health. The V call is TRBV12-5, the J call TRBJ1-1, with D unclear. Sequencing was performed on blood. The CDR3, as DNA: TGTGCTAGTGGTTTGCCCCGTGGGGTCAGGTGGCTGAACACTGAAGCTTTCTTT. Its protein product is CASGLPRGVRWLNTEAFF.